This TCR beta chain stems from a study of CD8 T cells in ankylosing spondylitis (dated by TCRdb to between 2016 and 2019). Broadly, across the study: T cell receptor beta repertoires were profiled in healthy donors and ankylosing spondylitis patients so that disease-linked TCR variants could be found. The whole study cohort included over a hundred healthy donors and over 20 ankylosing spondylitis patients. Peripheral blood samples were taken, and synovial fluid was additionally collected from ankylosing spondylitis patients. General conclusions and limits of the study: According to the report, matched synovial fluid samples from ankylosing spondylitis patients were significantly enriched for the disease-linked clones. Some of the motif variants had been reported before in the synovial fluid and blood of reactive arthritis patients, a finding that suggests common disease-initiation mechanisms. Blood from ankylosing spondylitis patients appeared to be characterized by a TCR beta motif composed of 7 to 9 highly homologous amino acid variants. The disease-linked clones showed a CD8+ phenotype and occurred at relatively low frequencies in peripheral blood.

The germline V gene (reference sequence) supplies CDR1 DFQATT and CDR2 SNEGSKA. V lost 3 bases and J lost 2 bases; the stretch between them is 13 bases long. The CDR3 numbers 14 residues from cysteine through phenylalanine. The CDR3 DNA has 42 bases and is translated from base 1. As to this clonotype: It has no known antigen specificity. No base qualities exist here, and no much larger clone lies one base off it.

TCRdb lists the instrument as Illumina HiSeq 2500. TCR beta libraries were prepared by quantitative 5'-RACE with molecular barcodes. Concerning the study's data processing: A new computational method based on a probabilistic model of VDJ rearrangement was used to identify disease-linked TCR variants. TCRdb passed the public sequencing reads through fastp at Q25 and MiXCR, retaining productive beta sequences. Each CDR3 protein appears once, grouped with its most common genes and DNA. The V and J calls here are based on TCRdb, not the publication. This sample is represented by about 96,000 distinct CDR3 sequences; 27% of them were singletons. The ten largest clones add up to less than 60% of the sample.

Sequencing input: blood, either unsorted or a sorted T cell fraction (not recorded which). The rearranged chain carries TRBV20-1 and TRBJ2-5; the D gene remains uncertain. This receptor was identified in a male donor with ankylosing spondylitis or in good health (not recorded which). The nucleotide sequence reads TGCAGTGCTAGGCACAGACTGTTACAAGAGACCCAGTACTTC. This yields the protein CSARHRLLQETQYF.